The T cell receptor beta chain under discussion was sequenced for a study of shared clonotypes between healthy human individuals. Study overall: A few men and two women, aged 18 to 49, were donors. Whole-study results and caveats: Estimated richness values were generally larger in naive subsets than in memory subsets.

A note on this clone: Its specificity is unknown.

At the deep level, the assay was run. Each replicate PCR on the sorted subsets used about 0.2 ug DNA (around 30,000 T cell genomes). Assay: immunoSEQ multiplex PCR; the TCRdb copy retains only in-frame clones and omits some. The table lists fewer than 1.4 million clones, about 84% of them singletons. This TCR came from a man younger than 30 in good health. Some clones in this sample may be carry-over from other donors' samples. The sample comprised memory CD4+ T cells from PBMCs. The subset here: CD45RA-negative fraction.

The CDR3 DNA is TGCGCCAGCAGCCCTTCCGGGTCAGTGGATGGCTACACCTTC. Translated, it gives CASSPSGSVDGYTF. The chain recombines TRBV5-1 with TRBJ1-2; D uncertain. The CDR3 is 14 amino acids. The V end lost 4 bases, the J end lost 6 bases, and 16 bases lay between the germline ends. Germline V gene data show CDR1 as SGHRS and CDR2 as YFSETQ.